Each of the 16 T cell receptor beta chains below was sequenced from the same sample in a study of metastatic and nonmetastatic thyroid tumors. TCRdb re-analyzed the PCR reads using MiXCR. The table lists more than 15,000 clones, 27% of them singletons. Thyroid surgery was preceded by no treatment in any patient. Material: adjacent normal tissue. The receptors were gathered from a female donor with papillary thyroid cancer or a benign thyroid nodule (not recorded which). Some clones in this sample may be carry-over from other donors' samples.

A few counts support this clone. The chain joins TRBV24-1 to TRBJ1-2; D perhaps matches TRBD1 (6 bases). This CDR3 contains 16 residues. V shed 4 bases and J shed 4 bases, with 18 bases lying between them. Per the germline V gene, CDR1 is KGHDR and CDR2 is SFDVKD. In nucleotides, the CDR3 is TGTGCCACCAGTGACGTGAGGGGGGGCCCAGGCTATGGCTACACCTTC. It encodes CATSDVRGGPGYGYTF.

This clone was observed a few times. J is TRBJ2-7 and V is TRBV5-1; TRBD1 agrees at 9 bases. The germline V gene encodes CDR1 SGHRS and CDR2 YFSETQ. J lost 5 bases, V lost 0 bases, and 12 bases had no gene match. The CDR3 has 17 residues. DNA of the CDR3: TGCGCCAGCAGCTTGGCCGGGGGATGGGACAGGGTCAACGAGCAGTACTTC. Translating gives CASSLAGGWDRVNEQYF.

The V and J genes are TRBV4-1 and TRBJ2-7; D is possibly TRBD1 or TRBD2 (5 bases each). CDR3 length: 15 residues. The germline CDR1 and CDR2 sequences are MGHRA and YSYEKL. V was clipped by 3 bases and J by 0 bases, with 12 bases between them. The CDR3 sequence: CASSHFEGSSYEQYF. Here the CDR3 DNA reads TGCGCCAGCAGCCACTTTGAGGGGAGCTCCTACGAGCAGTACTTC.

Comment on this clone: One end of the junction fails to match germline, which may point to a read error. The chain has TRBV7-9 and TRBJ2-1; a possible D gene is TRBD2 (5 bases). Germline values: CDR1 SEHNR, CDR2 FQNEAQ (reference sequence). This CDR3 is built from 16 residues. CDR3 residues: CASSRTRGSGGNEQFF. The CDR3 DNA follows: TGCGCCAGCAGCCGCACTAGAGGGTCCGGCGGAAATGAGCAGTTCTTC.

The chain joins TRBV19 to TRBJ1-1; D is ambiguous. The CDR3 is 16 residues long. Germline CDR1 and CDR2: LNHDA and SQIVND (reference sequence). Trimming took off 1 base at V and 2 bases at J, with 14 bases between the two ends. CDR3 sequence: CASSIGTLGINTEAFF. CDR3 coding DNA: TGTGCCAGTAGTATAGGGACGTTGGGAATCAACACTGAAGCTTTCTTT. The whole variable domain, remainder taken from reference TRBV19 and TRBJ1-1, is DGGITQSPKYLFRKEGQNVTLSCEQNLNHDAMYWYRQDPGQGLRLIYYSQIVNDFQKGDIAEGYSVSREKKESFPLTVTSAQKNPTAFYLCASSIGTLGINTEAFFGQGTRLTVV.

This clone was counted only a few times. CDR3 bases: TGTGCCAGCAGCCCTTATAGGGACAGGGTCAACAATGAGCAGTTCTTC. This gives the protein CASSPYRDRVNNEQFF. The chain joins TRBV11-2 to TRBJ2-1; 9 bases are shared with TRBD1. CDR1 is SGHAT and CDR2 is FQNNGV in the germline V gene. V gave up 5 bases and J gave up 5 bases; unmatched junction bases: 10. The CDR3 is 16 amino acids.

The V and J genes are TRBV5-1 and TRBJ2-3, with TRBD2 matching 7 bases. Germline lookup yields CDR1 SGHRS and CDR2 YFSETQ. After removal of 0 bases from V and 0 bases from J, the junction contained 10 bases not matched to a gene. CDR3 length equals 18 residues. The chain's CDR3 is CASSLAGGKLSSTDTQYF. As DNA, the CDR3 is TGCGCCAGCAGCTTGGCCGGGGGGAAACTTTCTAGCACAGATACGCAGTATTTT.

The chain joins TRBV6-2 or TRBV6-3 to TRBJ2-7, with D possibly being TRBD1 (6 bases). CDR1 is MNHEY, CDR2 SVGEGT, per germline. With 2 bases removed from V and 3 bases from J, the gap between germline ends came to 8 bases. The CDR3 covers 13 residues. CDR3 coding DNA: TGTGCCAGCAGTTACAAAGGGGGCTACGAGCAGTACTTC. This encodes CASSYKGGYEQYF.

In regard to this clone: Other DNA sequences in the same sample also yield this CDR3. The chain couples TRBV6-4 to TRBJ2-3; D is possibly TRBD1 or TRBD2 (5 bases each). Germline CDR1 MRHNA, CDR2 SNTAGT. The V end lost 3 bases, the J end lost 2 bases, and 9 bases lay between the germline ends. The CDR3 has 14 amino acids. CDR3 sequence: CASSEGVPTDTQYF. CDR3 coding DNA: TGTGCCAGCAGTGAGGGGGTGCCCACAGATACGCAGTATTTT.

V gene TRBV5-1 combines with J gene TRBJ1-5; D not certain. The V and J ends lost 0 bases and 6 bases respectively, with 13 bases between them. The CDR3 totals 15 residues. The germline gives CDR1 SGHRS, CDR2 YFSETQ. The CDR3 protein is CASSLEDPGSQPQHF. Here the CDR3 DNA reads TGCGCCAGCAGCTTGGAGGACCCGGGAAGTCAGCCCCAGCATTTT.

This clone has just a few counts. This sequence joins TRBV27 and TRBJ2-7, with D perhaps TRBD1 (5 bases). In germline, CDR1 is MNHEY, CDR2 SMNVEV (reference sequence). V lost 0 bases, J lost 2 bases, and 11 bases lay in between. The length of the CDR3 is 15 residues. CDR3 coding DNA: TGTGCCAGCAGTTTATCGCCCAGGGCAACCTACGAGCAGTACTTC. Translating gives CASSLSPRATYEQYF.

The CDR3 sequence is CASSVDKGTGNTIYF. CDR3 coding DNA: TGTGCCAGCAGCGTAGACAAGGGAACCGGAAACACCATATATTTT. The V and J genes are TRBV9 and TRBJ1-3; no clear D. This CDR3 has 15 residues. Germline loops: CDR1 SGDLS, CDR2 YYNGEE. The ends were cut back, 0 bases at V and 4 bases at J, with 11 bases in the middle.

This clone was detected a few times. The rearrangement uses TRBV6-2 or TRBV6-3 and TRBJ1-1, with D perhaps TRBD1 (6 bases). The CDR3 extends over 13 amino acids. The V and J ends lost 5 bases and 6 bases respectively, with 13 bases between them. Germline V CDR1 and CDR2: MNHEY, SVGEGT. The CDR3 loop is CASSQTRGSEAFF. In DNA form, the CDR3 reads TGTGCCAGCAGTCAGACCAGGGGTTCTGAAGCTTTCTTT.

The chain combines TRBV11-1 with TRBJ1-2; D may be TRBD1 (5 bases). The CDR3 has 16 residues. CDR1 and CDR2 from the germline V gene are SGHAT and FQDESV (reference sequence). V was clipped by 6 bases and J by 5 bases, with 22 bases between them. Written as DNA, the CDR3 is TGTGCCAGCAGAGGAGGGGCCGACAGCAGTTTTTATGGCTACACCTTC. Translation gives CASRGGADSSFYGYTF. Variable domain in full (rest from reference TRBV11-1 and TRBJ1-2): EAEVAQSPRYKITEKSQAVAFWCDPISGHATLYWYRQILGQGPELLVQFQDESVVDDSQLPKDRFSAERLKGVDSTLKIQPAELGDSAMYLCASRGGADSSFYGYTFGSGTRLTVV.

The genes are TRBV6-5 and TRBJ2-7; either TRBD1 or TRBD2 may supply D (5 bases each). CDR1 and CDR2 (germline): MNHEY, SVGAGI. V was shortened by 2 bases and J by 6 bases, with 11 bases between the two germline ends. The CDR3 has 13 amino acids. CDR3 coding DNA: TGTGCCAGCAGTTACGATCGGGGCCCCGAGCAGTACGTC. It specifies CASSYDRGPEQYV.

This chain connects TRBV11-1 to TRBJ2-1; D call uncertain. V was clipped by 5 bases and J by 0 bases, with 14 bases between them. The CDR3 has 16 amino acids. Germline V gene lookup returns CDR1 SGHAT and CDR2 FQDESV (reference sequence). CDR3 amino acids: CASSHQGFGSYNEQFF. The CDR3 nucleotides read TGTGCCAGCAGCCATCAAGGGTTTGGCTCCTACAATGAGCAGTTCTTC.